This T cell receptor (beta chain) derives from a study of shared clonotypes between healthy human individuals. The CDR3 extends over 16 amino acids. CDR1 is SGHNT and CDR2 is YYREEE in the germline V gene (reference sequence). Trimming removed 6 bases from V and 4 bases from J, with 23 bases in between. The protocol was immunoSEQ multiplex PCR, while the TCRdb copy is restricted to in-frame clones and leaves out a portion. The data show about 380,000 clones, about 96% seen once. Source material: memory CD8+ T cells sorted from blood. Specified subset: CD45RO+ cells pooled with CCR7-negative TemRA cells. V is TRBV5-4 and J is TRBJ2-7, with D tentatively TRBD1 or TRBD2 (7 bases each). The origin of this receptor is a man aged 30-40 years in good health. DNA of the CDR3: TGTGCCAGCACCCAAAAGGGGGCGGGAGATAGGTACGAGCAGTACTTC. This codes for CASTQKGAGDRYEQYF.